Below are 22 T cell receptor beta chains sequenced from a single sample in a study of cytomegalovirus exposure and HLA in healthy donors. Primers included in the PCR were 60 Vbeta and 13 Jbeta primers. Sequencing was performed with immunoSEQ multiplex PCR; in TCRdb, only in-frame clones are kept and a portion is missing. The sample has more than 110,000 clones, around 77% seen once. The sequenced material came from PBMCs. Source of these receptors: a woman in her fifties or sixties in good health and CMV-seronegative.

This chain uses TRBV6-5 with TRBJ1-2, with D perhaps TRBD1 (5 bases). This CDR3 has 11 residues. Germline V gene sequence: CDR1 MNHEY, CDR2 SVGAGI. Trimming pared 7 bases from V and 2 bases from J, leaving 5 bases between. In nucleotides, the CDR3 is TGTGCCAGCAAGGGGAACTATGGCTACACCTTC. Protein product: CASKGNYGYTF.

The genes are TRBV19 and TRBJ2-1; D may be TRBD2 (6 bases). CDR1 is LNHDA, CDR2 SQIVND, per germline (reference sequence). CDR3 length: 14 residues. Trimming left V 5 bases short and J 3 bases short, with 11 bases between. This CDR3 reads CASSLGLNYNEQFF. CDR3 bases: TGTGCCAGTAGTCTGGGACTCAACTACAATGAGCAGTTCTTC.

This sequence joins TRBV11-2 and TRBJ1-2; TRBD1 matches at 7 bases. The germline V gene encodes CDR1 SGHAT and CDR2 FQNNGV. CDR3 length: 16 residues. The J segment lost 2 bases and the V segment lost 8 bases, leaving 14 bases of the junction unmatched. For the CDR3, the DNA is TGTGCCAGCGGGTCTTTAAACGACAGGGCAAACTATGGCTACACCTTC. Its protein product is CASGSLNDRANYGYTF.

The rearrangement links TRBV2 to TRBJ2-2; possibly TRBD2 for D (5 bases). The CDR3 totals 14 residues. Trimming stripped 7 bases from V and 5 bases from J, with 14 bases between. Per germline, CDR1 SNHLY and CDR2 FYNNEI. This CDR3 reads CASTKLAATGELFF. The CDR3 nucleotides read TGTGCCAGCACCAAGCTAGCAGCTACCGGGGAGCTGTTTTTT.

In its sample, this clone was seen a few times. The rearrangement uses TRBV7-8 and TRBJ2-3; 7 nucleotides match TRBD2. The CDR3 sequence is 13 residues long. Germline CDR1 and CDR2: SGHVS and FQNEAQ. Trimming took 1 base from V and 11 from J; bases not matched to a gene: 6. The CDR3, as DNA: TGTGCCAGCAGCTTAGGGGACCCGGGAGGGCAGTATTTT. Its translation is CASSLGDPGGQYF.

This clone came up once. This sample includes further DNA sequences coding for the same CDR3. V is TRBV5-1 and J is TRBJ1-2; D remains ambiguous. This CDR3 is 14 amino acids long. Germline-derived CDR1 and CDR2 are SGHRS and YFSETQ. The V end lost 0 bases, the J end lost 2 bases, and 8 bases lay between the germline ends. CDR3 DNA sequence: TGCGCCAGCAGCTTGGAAGGAGGCAACTATGGCTACACCTTC. Amino acid sequence: CASSLEGGNYGYTF.

This chain joins TRBV4-1 and TRBJ1-5; 7 nucleotides line up with TRBD1. This CDR3 is 17 amino acids long. V dropped 4 bases and J dropped 0; count of bases not matched to a gene: 9. CDR1 and CDR2 from the germline V gene are MGHRA and YSYEKL. In nucleotides, the CDR3 is TGCGCCAGCAGCCCTCCAGCCGGGGACAGTAGCAATCAGCCCCAGCATTTT. It specifies CASSPPAGDSSNQPQHF.

This clone was observed once. The CDR3 DNA is TGTGCCAGCAGCATCAGGGTCCAGCATGAAAAACTGTTTTTT. Protein product: CASSIRVQHEKLFF. The V call is TRBV14, the J call TRBJ1-4; a weak D match, TRBD1 (5 bases). Trimming pared 5 bases from V and 6 bases from J, leaving 13 bases between. Per the germline V gene, CDR1 is SGHDN and CDR2 is FVKESK. The length of the CDR3 is 14 residues.

The chain is built from TRBV19 and TRBJ2-7; TRBD2 agrees at 10 bases. The CDR3 has 18 residues. V dropped 0 bases and J dropped 2; count of bases not matched to a gene: 10. Germline-derived CDR1 and CDR2 are LNHDA and SQIVND (reference sequence). This CDR3 reads CASSIDLSRLAGAYEQYF. The CDR3 DNA follows: TGTGCCAGTAGTATAGATCTATCGCGTCTAGCGGGAGCCTACGAGCAGTACTTC.

About this clone itself: The junction does not match germline at one end; this may be a read error. The V call is TRBV27, the J call TRBJ1-2, with D possibly matching TRBD1 (5 bases). Germline values: CDR1 MNHEY, CDR2 SMNVEV (reference sequence). This CDR3 spans 14 amino acids. The CDR3 here is CASRTVGGNYGYPF. The CDR3 region has the DNA TGTGCCAGCAGGACAGTCGGGGGAAACTATGGCTACCCCTTC.

This chain uses TRBV7-3 with TRBJ1-1, with TRBD1 matching 8 bases. The CDR3 is 14 amino acids. The ends lost 5 bases at V and 2 bases at J; junction bases unmatched: 4. Per the germline V gene, CDR1 is SGHTA and CDR2 is FQGTGA. The CDR3 DNA reads TGTGCCAGCAGCCTGGACAGGGAAAACACTGAAGCTTTCTTT. This gives the protein CASSLDRENTEAFF.

This rearrangement joins TRBV19 to TRBJ2-2; 7 nucleotides agree with TRBD1. V was clipped by 5 bases and J by 3 bases; unmatched bases: 6. Per the germline V gene, CDR1 is LNHDA and CDR2 is SQIVND (reference sequence). The length of the CDR3 is 15 residues. The CDR3 spells CASSGKGADTGELFF. As DNA, the CDR3 is TGTGCCAGTAGTGGAAAGGGGGCAGACACCGGGGAGCTGTTTTTT.

Comments on this clone: The sample holds other DNA sequences that translate to the same CDR3. The rearrangement joins TRBV6-1 to TRBJ1-5; D may be TRBD1 (5 bases). V was pared by 3 bases and J by 3 bases, with 9 bases between. The CDR3 is 14 amino acids. Germline assignment: CDR1 MNHNS and CDR2 SASEGT. CDR3 bases: TGTGCCAGCAGTGACACAGGCTACAATCAGCCCCAGCATTTT. Its translation: CASSDTGYNQPQHF.

This sequence joins TRBV27 and TRBJ2-1; possibly TRBD1 for D (5 bases). Germline CDR1 and CDR2: MNHEY and SMNVEV (reference sequence). With 1 base removed from V and 5 bases from J, the gap between germline ends came to 15 bases. The CDR3 runs 16 residues. CDR3 sequence: CASSLFFPRANNEQFF. For the CDR3, the DNA is TGTGCCAGCAGTTTATTCTTTCCCAGGGCAAACAATGAGCAGTTCTTC.

This clone was seen a single time. The chain couples TRBV9 to TRBJ1-3; D might be TRBD1 (6 bases). The CDR3 totals 15 residues. CDR1 and CDR2 from the germline V gene are SGDLS and YYNGEE. Trimming cost V 4 bases and J 1 base, with 12 bases left between them. This chain's CDR3 is CASSPHDRSGNTIYF. The DNA for the CDR3 is TGTGCCAGCAGCCCACACGACAGGTCTGGAAACACCATATATTTT.

V usage is TRBV5-8 and J usage is TRBJ1-2; 7 positions agree with TRBD1. This CDR3 comprises 15 residues. Per the germline V gene, CDR1 is SGHTS and CDR2 is YDEGEE. V lost 4 bases to trimming and J lost 5 bases; unmatched junction nucleotides: 11. CDR3 nucleotide sequence: TGTGCCAGCAGCGACGGGGACAGTTCGATTTATGGCTACACCTTC. It translates to CASSDGDSSIYGYTF.

V gene TRBV5-1 combines with J gene TRBJ2-3; tentatively, D is TRBD1 (6 bases). Germline V lookup: CDR1 SGHRS, CDR2 YFSETQ. The CDR3 totals 14 residues. Trimming left V 2 bases short and J 2 bases short, with 9 bases between. The CDR3, as DNA: TGCGCCAGCAGCTTACAGGGTGACACAGATACGCAGTATTTT. Amino acids: CASSLQGDTDTQYF.

The chain carries TRBV5-1 and TRBJ1-4; 9 bases are a match to TRBD1. With V trimmed by 3 bases and J by 8 bases, 8 bases remained unmatched. The CDR3 length is 15 residues. Germline CDR1 and CDR2: SGHRS and YFSETQ. CDR3 sequence (DNA): TGCGCCAGCAGCTCACAGGGGGCGAGGGGGGAAAAACTGTTTTTT. Its protein product is CASSSQGARGEKLFF.

The chain carries TRBV9 and TRBJ1-3; D gene ambiguous. Trimming pared 7 bases from V and 4 bases from J, leaving 15 bases between. Germline values: CDR1 SGDLS, CDR2 YYNGEE. The CDR3 sequence is 14 residues long. The CDR3 is CASAIHSSGNTIYF. The CDR3 coding sequence is TGTGCCAGCGCGATACACAGTTCGGGAAACACCATATATTTT. The entire variable domain, with the rest obtained from reference TRBV9 and TRBJ1-3, is as follows: DSGVTQTPKHLITATGQRVTLRCSPRSGDLSVYWYQQSLDQGLQFLIQYYNGEERAKGNILERFSAQQFPDLHSELNLSSLELGDSALYFCASAIHSSGNTIYFGEGSWLTVV.

CDR3 residues: CATSRAPSGAGELFF. CDR3 DNA: TGTGCCACCAGCAGAGCCCCTAGCGGGGCCGGGGAGCTGTTTTTT. The chain uses TRBV15 and TRBJ2-2; TRBD2 matches 9 bases. V gave up 1 base and J gave up 6 bases; unmatched junction bases: 3. CDR1 and CDR2 (germline): LNHNV, YYDKDF (reference sequence). The CDR3 is 15 amino acids.

This clone was seen a few times. The CDR3: CAIQSGNTGELFF. For the CDR3, the DNA is TGTGCCATCCAGAGCGGGAACACCGGGGAGCTGTTTTTT. The chain employs TRBV13 and TRBJ2-2; tentative D call: TRBD2 (5 bases). V gave up 10 bases and J gave up 1 base, with 10 bases separating them. Germline V gene lookup returns CDR1 PRHDT and CDR2 FYEKMQ (reference sequence). This CDR3 has 13 amino acids. Full variable domain (rest looked up from reference TRBV13 and TRBJ2-2): AAGVIQSPRHLIKEKRETATLKCYPIPRHDTVYWYQQGPGQDPQFLISFYEKMQSDKGSIPDRFSAQQFSDYHSELNMSSLELGDSALYFCAIQSGNTGELFFGEGSRLTVL.

The rearrangement joins TRBV7-8 to TRBJ2-3; a possible D gene is TRBD1 (6 bases). The CDR3 is made up of 17 amino acids. The germline gives CDR1 SGHVS, CDR2 FQNEAQ. Trimming took off 0 bases at V and 4 bases at J, with 17 bases between the two ends. The CDR3 DNA sequence: TGTGCCAGCAGCTTAGCTTGGGGGCGCAGAGGATCAGATACGCAGTATTTT. This translates into CASSLAWGRRGSDTQYF.